A selection of T cell receptor beta chains follows, all from one sample in a study of blood T cell repertoires in COVID-19. This table comes from immunoSEQ multiplex PCR, and its TCRdb copy is limited to in-frame clones, with some not included. Here the sample spans approximately 69,000 clones, around 90% being singletons. The specimen sequenced was peripheral blood. Every receptor here comes from a man aged 45-65 years with acute or convalescent COVID-19. Each CDR3 is given with its conserved first and last residue. A D gene is named only where the DNA matches it firmly. Clone size is not always given. Where it is, it says once, few, many or a class for expanded clones.

cdr3_aa: CASSPGPSSTDTQYF
cdr3_nt: TGTGCCAGCAGCCCAGGTCCCTCTAGCACAGATACGCAGTATTTT
v_call: TRBV5-4
j_call: TRBJ2-3
clone_size: -
d_call: -

cdr3_aa: CASSLDHGETQYF
cdr3_nt: TGTGCCAGCAGCTTAGACCACGGAGAGACCCAGTACTTC
v_call: TRBV7-7
j_call: TRBJ2-5
clone_size: -
d_call: -

cdr3_aa: CASSDYRGLGTDTQYF
cdr3_nt: TGTGCCAGCAGTGACTACAGGGGGCTTGGCACAGATACGCAGTATTTT
v_call: TRBV2
j_call: TRBJ2-3
clone_size: -
d_call: TRBD1

cdr3_aa: CASKKPGLAGRRDTQYF
cdr3_nt: TGTGCCAGCAAAAAGCCGGGACTAGCGGGGCGTCGGGATACGCAGTATTTT
v_call: TRBV11-2
j_call: TRBJ2-3
clone_size: -
d_call: TRBD2

cdr3_aa: CAISSVGETQYF
cdr3_nt: TGTGCCATCAGCAGCGTTGGAGAGACCCAGTACTTC
v_call: TRBV10-3
j_call: TRBJ2-5
clone_size: once
d_call: -

cdr3_aa: CASSLAADGRGRGYTF
cdr3_nt: TGTGCCAGCAGCTTGGCCGCCGACGGCAGGGGGAGAGGCTACACCTTC
v_call: TRBV5-4
j_call: TRBJ1-2
clone_size: -
d_call: TRBD1

cdr3_aa: CASSDPGQGPNTEAFF
cdr3_nt: TGTGCCAGCAGTGACCCGGGACAGGGTCCGAACACTGAAGCTTTCTTT
v_call: TRBV25-1
j_call: TRBJ1-1
clone_size: -
d_call: TRBD1

cdr3_aa: CASTGLAVSYNEQFF
cdr3_nt: TGTGCCAGCACTGGACTAGCGGTCTCCTACAATGAGCAGTTCTTC
v_call: TRBV27
j_call: TRBJ2-1
clone_size: -
d_call: TRBD2

cdr3_aa: CASSLETGLAQYEQYF
cdr3_nt: TGCGCCAGCAGCTTGGAAACCGGACTAGCGCAATACGAGCAGTACTTC
v_call: TRBV5-1
j_call: TRBJ2-7
clone_size: -
d_call: TRBD2

cdr3_aa: CASSSPGEGTDTQYF
cdr3_nt: TGTGCCAGCAGTTCCCCGGGAGAAGGCACAGATACGCAGTATTTT
v_call: TRBV6-5
j_call: TRBJ2-3
clone_size: -
d_call: -

cdr3_aa: CASSLLAGLTGELFF
cdr3_nt: TGTGCCAGCAGCTTACTAGCGGGGTTGACCGGGGAGCTGTTTTTT
v_call: TRBV7-9
j_call: TRBJ2-2
clone_size: few
d_call: TRBD2

cdr3_aa: CASSLAPTGYGYGYTF
cdr3_nt: TGTGCCAGCAGCTTAGCGCCCACAGGGTATGGCTATGGCTACACCTTC
v_call: TRBV7-2
j_call: TRBJ1-2
clone_size: -
d_call: -

cdr3_aa: CASSPAGQIYEQYF
cdr3_nt: TGTGCCAGCAGCCCTGCGGGACAGATATACGAGCAGTACTTC
v_call: TRBV5-5
j_call: TRBJ2-7
clone_size: -
d_call: -

cdr3_aa: CATRLAGGISSYEQYF
cdr3_nt: TGTGCCACCCGACTAGCGGGAGGGATAAGCTCCTACGAGCAGTACTTC
v_call: TRBV19
j_call: TRBJ2-7
clone_size: -
d_call: TRBD2

cdr3_aa: CASSVGSSYNSPLHF
cdr3_nt: TGTGCCAGCAGCGTAGGGAGCTCCTATAATTCACCCCTCCACTTT
v_call: TRBV9
j_call: TRBJ1-6
clone_size: -
d_call: -

cdr3_aa: CAGGRLAGDTGELFF
cdr3_nt: TGTGCCGGGGGCCGGCTAGCGGGAGACACCGGGGAGCTGTTTTTT
v_call: TRBV30
j_call: TRBJ2-2
clone_size: -
d_call: TRBD2

cdr3_aa: CASSPEGPTLAVQETQYF
cdr3_nt: TGTGCCAGCAGTCCCGAAGGCCCGACCCTAGCGGTGCAAGAGACCCAGTACTTC
v_call: TRBV2
j_call: TRBJ2-5
clone_size: -
d_call: TRBD2

cdr3_aa: CASSARQGRSEPQHF
cdr3_nt: TGTGCCAGCAGTGCCAGACAGGGCCGATCTGAACCCCAGCATTTT
v_call: TRBV2
j_call: TRBJ1-5
clone_size: -
d_call: TRBD1

cdr3_aa: CASSLGTQSHNEQFF
cdr3_nt: TGCGCCAGCAGCCTAGGGACTCAATCTCACAATGAGCAGTTCTTC
v_call: TRBV4-3
j_call: TRBJ2-1
clone_size: -
d_call: -

cdr3_aa: CASSAGAGRGNTIYF
cdr3_nt: TGTGCCAGCAGTGCAGGGGCCGGCCGGGGAAACACCATATATTTT
v_call: TRBV2
j_call: TRBJ1-3
clone_size: -
d_call: -

cdr3_aa: CASRRDYGGETQYF
cdr3_nt: TGTGCCAGTAGGCGTGACTATGGAGGGGAGACCCAGTACTTC
v_call: TRBV19
j_call: TRBJ2-5
clone_size: -
d_call: -

cdr3_aa: CASSEGQGSNQPQHF
cdr3_nt: TGTGCCAGCAGTGAAGGACAGGGGAGCAATCAGCCCCAGCATTTT
v_call: TRBV2
j_call: TRBJ1-5
clone_size: -
d_call: TRBD1

cdr3_aa: CASSNRQGDTEAFF
cdr3_nt: TGTGCCAGCAGCAATAGACAGGGGGACACTGAAGCTTTCTTT
v_call: TRBV3-1/TRBV3-2
j_call: TRBJ1-1
clone_size: -
d_call: TRBD1

cdr3_aa: CASSPDRGRDIQYF
cdr3_nt: TGTGCCAGCTCACCAGACAGGGGTAGGGACATTCAGTACTTC
v_call: TRBV18
j_call: TRBJ2-4
clone_size: once
d_call: TRBD1

cdr3_aa: CASSLTGLRDEQYF
cdr3_nt: TGTGCCAGCAGCCTGACAGGCCTCAGGGACGAGCAGTACTTC
v_call: TRBV7-9
j_call: TRBJ2-7
clone_size: -
d_call: -

cdr3_aa: CASSPGRGAPDTQYF
cdr3_nt: TGTGCCAGCTCACCAGGGCGGGGGGCCCCAGATACGCAGTATTTT
v_call: TRBV18
j_call: TRBJ2-3
clone_size: -
d_call: TRBD2

cdr3_aa: CASSQKLGLAGYEQYF
cdr3_nt: TGTGCCAGCAGCCAGAAGCTCGGACTAGCGGGCTACGAGCAGTACTTC
v_call: TRBV5-4
j_call: TRBJ2-7
clone_size: -
d_call: TRBD2

cdr3_aa: CAWSAGGTGDSPLHF
cdr3_nt: TGTGCCTGGAGTGCCGGAGGGACAGGCGATTCACCCCTCCACTTT
v_call: TRBV30
j_call: TRBJ1-6
clone_size: once
d_call: TRBD1

cdr3_aa: CASSLLGGVRTEAFF
cdr3_nt: TGCGCCAGCAGCTTGCTAGGGGGCGTTAGGACTGAAGCTTTCTTT
v_call: TRBV5-1
j_call: TRBJ1-1
clone_size: -
d_call: TRBD1

cdr3_aa: CASSSSGGTDTQYF
cdr3_nt: TGTGCCAGCAGCTCAAGCGGGGGGACAGATACGCAGTATTTT
v_call: TRBV5-4
j_call: TRBJ2-3
clone_size: -
d_call: TRBD2

cdr3_aa: CASSYSGGFLTDTQYF
cdr3_nt: TGTGCCAGCAGTTACTCTGGGGGCTTCCTCACAGATACGCAGTATTTT
v_call: TRBV6-5
j_call: TRBJ2-3
clone_size: -
d_call: -

cdr3_aa: CASSNPLYGGSYEQYF
cdr3_nt: TGTGCCAGCAGTAATCCCCTCTATGGCGGCTCCTACGAGCAGTACTTC
v_call: TRBV6-2/TRBV6-3
j_call: TRBJ2-7
clone_size: -
d_call: -

cdr3_aa: CASRLGLAGVGEQYF
cdr3_nt: TGTGCCAGTAGGTTGGGACTAGCGGGAGTCGGCGAGCAGTACTTC
v_call: TRBV19
j_call: TRBJ2-7
clone_size: -
d_call: TRBD2

cdr3_aa: CASSPEIPGAYGYTF
cdr3_nt: TGTGCCAGCAGCCCTGAAATCCCAGGGGCGTATGGCTACACCTTC
v_call: TRBV7-9
j_call: TRBJ1-2
clone_size: -
d_call: -

cdr3_aa: CASSSARASNEKLFF
cdr3_nt: TGTGCCAGCAGCTCCGCCAGGGCTTCTAATGAAAAACTGTTTTTT
v_call: TRBV12-1
j_call: TRBJ1-4
clone_size: -
d_call: -

cdr3_aa: CATSGQGLNTEAFF
cdr3_nt: TGCGCCACCTCCGGCCAGGGTTTGAACACTGAAGCTTTCTTT
v_call: TRBV5-1
j_call: TRBJ1-1
clone_size: -
d_call: -

cdr3_aa: CASSPLAGETQYF
cdr3_nt: TGTGCCAGCTCACCACTGGCGGGGGAGACCCAGTACTTC
v_call: TRBV18
j_call: TRBJ2-5
clone_size: -
d_call: -

cdr3_aa: CASSIGLSGHKNTEAFF
cdr3_nt: TGTGCCAGTAGTATTGGTTTGTCGGGACACAAGAACACTGAAGCTTTCTTT
v_call: TRBV19
j_call: TRBJ1-1
clone_size: -
d_call: -

cdr3_aa: CASSLRRGTPTEAFF
cdr3_nt: TGTGCCAGCAGTTTACGGAGGGGAACCCCCACTGAAGCTTTCTTT
v_call: TRBV27
j_call: TRBJ1-1
clone_size: -
d_call: -

cdr3_aa: CASSLDAGGQAFF
cdr3_nt: TGCGCCAGCAGCTTGGATGCAGGGGGTCAAGCTTTCTTT
v_call: TRBV5-1
j_call: TRBJ1-1
clone_size: -
d_call: TRBD1

cdr3_aa: CASSRTTSHYEQYF
cdr3_nt: TGCGCCAGCAGCCGGACGACTAGCCACTACGAGCAGTACTTC
v_call: TRBV4-1
j_call: TRBJ2-7
clone_size: -
d_call: TRBD2

cdr3_aa: CASSSGHYEQYF
cdr3_nt: TGTGCCAGCAGCTCTGGACACTACGAGCAGTACTTC
v_call: TRBV13
j_call: TRBJ2-7
clone_size: -
d_call: -

cdr3_aa: CASSKTENTEAFF
cdr3_nt: TGTGCCAGCAGTAAGACAGAGAACACTGAAGCTTTCTTT
v_call: TRBV14
j_call: TRBJ1-1
clone_size: -
d_call: -

cdr3_aa: CASRRGLGGELFF
cdr3_nt: TGTGCCAGCAGGAGGGGGTTAGGCGGGGAGCTGTTTTTT
v_call: TRBV9
j_call: TRBJ2-2
clone_size: -
d_call: -

cdr3_aa: CASSFTTPNNSPLHF
cdr3_nt: TGCGCCAGCAGCTTCACCACACCAAATAATTCACCCCTCCACTTT
v_call: TRBV5-1
j_call: TRBJ1-6
clone_size: -
d_call: -

cdr3_aa: CASSRAQGAPYEQYF
cdr3_nt: TGTGCCAGTAGTAGAGCACAGGGGGCCCCCTACGAGCAGTACTTC
v_call: TRBV19
j_call: TRBJ2-7
clone_size: -
d_call: TRBD1

cdr3_aa: CASTRLAEYNEQFF
cdr3_nt: TGTGCCAGCACCCGACTAGCGGAATACAATGAGCAGTTCTTC
v_call: TRBV6-5
j_call: TRBJ2-1
clone_size: -
d_call: TRBD2

cdr3_aa: CASSRSNTDTQYF
cdr3_nt: TGTGCCAGCTCACGGTCTAACACAGATACGCAGTATTTT
v_call: TRBV18
j_call: TRBJ2-3
clone_size: -
d_call: -

cdr3_aa: CASSLRDGSYEQYF
cdr3_nt: TGCGCCAGCAGCTTGCGGGATGGGTCCTACGAGCAGTACTTC
v_call: TRBV5-1
j_call: TRBJ2-7
clone_size: -
d_call: -

cdr3_aa: CASSADRGLNEQYF
cdr3_nt: TGTGCCAGCAGCGCGGACAGGGGGCTGAACGAGCAGTACTTC
v_call: TRBV5-6
j_call: TRBJ2-7
clone_size: -
d_call: TRBD1

cdr3_aa: CASSQDPLYEQYF
cdr3_nt: TGCGCCAGCAGCCAAGATCCCTTATACGAGCAGTACTTC
v_call: TRBV4-1
j_call: TRBJ2-7
clone_size: -
d_call: -

cdr3_aa: CATSRDPGYGETQYF
cdr3_nt: TGTGCCACCAGCAGAGATCCAGGGTACGGGGAGACCCAGTACTTC
v_call: TRBV15
j_call: TRBJ2-5
clone_size: once
d_call: -

cdr3_aa: CASRSGTYYEQYF
cdr3_nt: TGTGCCAGCAGGTCCGGGACTTACTACGAGCAGTACTTC
v_call: TRBV6-6
j_call: TRBJ2-7
clone_size: once
d_call: -

cdr3_aa: CASSYSWTGGNSPLHF
cdr3_nt: TGTGCCAGCAGTTACTCGTGGACAGGGGGCAATTCACCCCTCCACTTT
v_call: TRBV6-5
j_call: TRBJ1-6
clone_size: -
d_call: TRBD1

cdr3_aa: CASSYGGRGSTDTQYF
cdr3_nt: TGTGCCAGCAGTTACGGGGGCAGGGGGAGCACAGATACGCAGTATTTT
v_call: TRBV6-6
j_call: TRBJ2-3
clone_size: -
d_call: TRBD1

cdr3_aa: CASSLASTGRNTEAFF
cdr3_nt: TGTGCCAGCAGCTTAGCCTCGACAGGGCGGAACACTGAAGCTTTCTTT
v_call: TRBV11-3
j_call: TRBJ1-1
clone_size: -
d_call: TRBD1

cdr3_aa: CASSQQGDNEQYF
cdr3_nt: TGTGCCAGCTCACAACAGGGGGATAACGAGCAGTACTTC
v_call: TRBV18
j_call: TRBJ2-7
clone_size: once
d_call: TRBD1

cdr3_aa: CASSPWTGNTEAFF
cdr3_nt: TGCGCCAGCAGCCCTTGGACAGGGAACACTGAAGCTTTCTTT
v_call: TRBV5-1
j_call: TRBJ1-1
clone_size: -
d_call: TRBD1

cdr3_aa: CASILPGQGSRPQHF
cdr3_nt: TGTGCCAGCATCTTACCGGGACAGGGGTCACGGCCCCAGCATTTT
v_call: TRBV5-8
j_call: TRBJ1-5
clone_size: -
d_call: TRBD1